The entry that follows covers one T cell receptor (beta chain) sequence. What it recognizes is unknown. Profiling relied on immunoSEQ multiplex PCR, and the TCRdb table lists in-frame clones only, not all of them. The data contain approximately 94,000 clones, about 91% of them singletons. Germline V gene lookup returns CDR1 SGHRS and CDR2 YFSETQ. The ends lost 4 bases at V and 7 bases at J; junction bases unmatched: 9. The CDR3 is 14 residues long. These data originate in a study of OX40 agonist ivuxolimab in advanced cancers. Whole-study context: The drug used for patients, ivuxolimab, was an agonistic anti-OX40 (CD134) antibody. Study-level points and caveats: The antigens recognized by the expanded peripheral T cells, that is their antigen specificity, were not determined. Both CD4+ and CD8+ T cell populations in blood had undergone clonal expansion by week 6 at 0.1 to 3.0 mg/kg. Compared with CD4+, CD8+ T cells on average had more expanded clones.

The TCR was taken from an adult with an advanced solid tumor such as melanoma, head and neck, liver or kidney cancer. The source material was CD4+ or CD8+ T cells sorted from blood, sampled in a trial of the OX40 agonist ivuxolimab. The chain uses TRBV5-1 and TRBJ1-1; 8 positions match TRBD1. CDR3 sequence reads: CASSQRDRRLEAFF. In DNA, the CDR3 is TGCGCCAGCAGCCAACGGGACAGGAGACTTGAAGCTTTCTTT.